The clone carrying this TCR beta chain was detected ten times or more. One entry per CDR3 protein, called by TCRdb with MiXCR from the reads. Of 200,000 to 300,000 distinct CDR3 sequences listed, 9.1% are singletons. This CDR3 is 15 amino acids long. The V gene lost 5 bases and the J gene lost 4 bases, with 17 bases spanning the gap. CDR1 and CDR2 from the germline V gene are SGHTA and FQGNSA. This entry is derived from a study of T cell repertoires in cytomegalovirus infection. Study context: Evidence of both CMV infection and a matching HLA type came from public TCR beta signatures.

This sequence was found in a human donor in good health (CMV status not recorded). Some clones in this sample may be carry-over from other donors' samples. Input material: PBMCs. The genes are TRBV7-2 and TRBJ1-1; tentatively, D is TRBD1 (5 bases). The CDR3 DNA reads TGTGCCAGCAGCCCTGAAGGGGCGTTGAGCACTGAAGCTTTCTTT. This sequence encodes CASSPEGALSTEAFF.